The T cell receptor beta chain described here comes from a study of T cell repertoires in cytomegalovirus infection. TCRdb recomputed calls from the reads with MiXCR, one row per CDR3 protein. The sample carries 130,000 or so distinct CDR3 sequences, about 6% recorded once. The length of the CDR3 is 14 residues. The V and J ends lost 0 bases and 4 bases respectively, with 9 bases between them. Germline loops: CDR1 LNHNV, CDR2 YYDKDF (reference sequence). This clonotype was seen at least ten times. The rearrangement links TRBV15 to TRBJ2-5, with D possibly TRBD2 on 5 matching bases. The TCR sequence derives from a human donor in good health (CMV status not recorded). Some clones in this sample may be carry-over from other donors' samples. Input material: PBMCs. For the CDR3, the DNA is TGTGCCACCAGCAGAGATCCAGGAGGAGAGACCCAGTACTTC. Translating it yields CATSRDPGGETQYF.